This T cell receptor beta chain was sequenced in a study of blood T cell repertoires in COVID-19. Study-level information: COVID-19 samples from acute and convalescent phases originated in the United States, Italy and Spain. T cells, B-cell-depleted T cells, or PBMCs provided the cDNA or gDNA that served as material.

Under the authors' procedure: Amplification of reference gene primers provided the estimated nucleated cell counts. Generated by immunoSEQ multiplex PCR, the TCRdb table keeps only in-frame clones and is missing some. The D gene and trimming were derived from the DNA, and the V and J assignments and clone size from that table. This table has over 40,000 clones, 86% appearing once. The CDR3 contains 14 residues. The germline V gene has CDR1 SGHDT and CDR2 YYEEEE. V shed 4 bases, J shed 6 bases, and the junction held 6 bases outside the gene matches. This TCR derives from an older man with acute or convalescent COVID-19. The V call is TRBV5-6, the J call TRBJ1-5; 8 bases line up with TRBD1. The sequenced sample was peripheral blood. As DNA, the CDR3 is TGTGCCAGCAGCCGGGACAGGAGCCCTCAGCCCCAGCATTTT. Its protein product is CASSRDRSPQPQHF.